A selection of T cell receptor beta chains follows, all from one sample in a study of T cells in localized non-small cell lung cancer. Only in-frame clones appear in the TCRdb table, and some are missing; sequencing was by immunoSEQ multiplex PCR. The sample has tens of thousands of clones; over 75% are singletons. The starting material was peripheral blood, obtained before any cancer treatment. The receptors were gathered from an older male donor with stage I squamous cell lung carcinoma. The CDR3 runs from the conserved cysteine through the conserved F or W. A D gene is named only where the DNA matches it firmly. Only some rows state a clone size, as once, few, many or a class for expanded clones.

clone size: once
CDR3 length: 15
D gene: NA
V gene: TRBV6-5
J gene: TRBJ2-7
CDR3 DNA: TGTGCCAGCAGTTCAGGGCCCCCAGACATCTACGAGCAGTACTTC
CDR3 protein: CASSSGPPDIYEQYF

clone size: few
CDR3 length: 15
D gene: TRBD1
V gene: TRBV6-5
J gene: TRBJ2-7
CDR3 DNA: TGTGCCAGCAGTCCCGCCGGGACAGGGATTGTCGAGCAGTACTTC
CDR3 protein: CASSPAGTGIVEQYF

clone size: NA
CDR3 length: 15
D gene: NA
V gene: TRBV6-5
J gene: TRBJ1-1
CDR3 DNA: TGTGCCAGCAGGCTGGTAACAGGGTCCCTCACTGAAGCTTTCTTT
CDR3 protein: CASRLVTGSLTEAFF

clone size: once
CDR3 length: 15
D gene: TRBD1
V gene: TRBV25-1
J gene: TRBJ2-2
CDR3 DNA: TGTGCCAGCAGTCCGGACAGGGGGCACACCGGGGAGCTGTTTTTT
CDR3 protein: CASSPDRGHTGELFF

clone size: few
CDR3 length: 15
D gene: NA
V gene: TRBV6-1
J gene: TRBJ2-7
CDR3 DNA: TGTGCCAGCAGGGAGCGAGGGACTCCCGGCGACGAGCAGTACTTC
CDR3 protein: CASRERGTPGDEQYF

clone size: NA
CDR3 length: 14
D gene: TRBD1
V gene: TRBV13
J gene: TRBJ1-2
CDR3 DNA: TGTGCCAGCAGCATCGGGACAGGGAACTATGGCTACACCTTC
CDR3 protein: CASSIGTGNYGYTF

clone size: few
CDR3 length: 12
D gene: NA
V gene: TRBV21-1
J gene: TRBJ1-5
CDR3 DNA: TGTGCCAGCAAAACAGGGAATCAGCCCCAGCATTTT
CDR3 protein: CASKTGNQPQHF

clone size: NA
CDR3 length: 14
D gene: NA
V gene: TRBV7-8
J gene: TRBJ2-3
CDR3 DNA: TGTGCCAGCAGCTTAAGTGTAGGCACAGATACGCAGTATTTT
CDR3 protein: CASSLSVGTDTQYF

clone size: NA
CDR3 length: 14
D gene: NA
V gene: TRBV19
J gene: TRBJ2-7
CDR3 DNA: TGTGCCAGTGCACGGGGGGCGGGACCAGACGAGCAGTACTTC
CDR3 protein: CASARGAGPDEQYF

clone size: NA
CDR3 length: 12
D gene: NA
V gene: TRBV5-1
J gene: TRBJ2-3
CDR3 DNA: TGCGCCAGCAGCTTGGAAGGAGATACGCAGTATTTT
CDR3 protein: CASSLEGDTQYF

clone size: NA
CDR3 length: 16
D gene: TRBD2
V gene: TRBV4-1
J gene: TRBJ2-1
CDR3 DNA: TGCGCCAGCAGCCGGGAGGTCGCGGGGGGGTACAATGAGCAGTTCTTC
CDR3 protein: CASSREVAGGYNEQFF

clone size: NA
CDR3 length: 15
D gene: NA
V gene: TRBV7-9
J gene: TRBJ1-3
CDR3 DNA: TGTGCCAGCAGCTTCCGAGGAAGCTCTGGAAACACCATATATTTT
CDR3 protein: CASSFRGSSGNTIYF

clone size: NA
CDR3 length: 14
D gene: NA
V gene: TRBV5-1
J gene: TRBJ2-1
CDR3 DNA: TGCGCCAGCAGCCTATACACGGGAGAGGGTGAGCAGTTCTTC
CDR3 protein: CASSLYTGEGEQFF

clone size: NA
CDR3 length: 13
D gene: TRBD2
V gene: TRBV29-1
J gene: TRBJ2-3
CDR3 DNA: TGCAGCTTGGCCGGGGGGGCTGGAGATACGCAGTATTTT
CDR3 protein: CSLAGGAGDTQYF